This TCR beta chain comes out of a study of blood T cell dynamics during melanoma immunotherapy. Whole-study context: Metastatic melanoma patients received first-line pembrolizumab or nivolumab plus ipilimumab.

This CDR3 region has 15 residues. The V gene lost 5 bases and the J gene lost 7 bases, with 18 bases spanning the gap. Germline V lookup: CDR1 MNHEY, CDR2 SVGAGI. Time point denoted: pre-treatment baseline. Prior systemic cancer therapy, immunosuppressant use and other active malignancies excluded patients. The repertoire was sequenced with immunoSEQ multiplex PCR; TCRdb's copy has only in-frame clones and lacks some. The table lists approximately 15,000 clones, about 83% of them singletons. This clone appeared a few times. The sequencing here drew on blood, taken from a patient treated with checkpoint blockade. This clonotype was obtained from a human donor with melanoma. The rearrangement uses TRBV6-5 and TRBJ1-5; possibly TRBD1 for D (6 bases). Here the CDR3 DNA reads TGTGCCAGCAGTGTCAGGGGAGAGCCGGGGCAGCCCCAGCATTTT. Translating gives CASSVRGEPGQPQHF.